This TCR beta chain was recorded in a study of chemoradiotherapy in HPV16-positive cancers. Study-level background: A couple of HPV16-positive patients' cells yielded candidate HPV-specific clones and common motifs.

About this clone: Its matching antigen is unknown.

Study-wide results and limits: HPV-specific T cells were functionally defined from only a couple of HPV16-positive patients. Candidate HPV-specific clones and E7-related TCR motifs grew in tumor during treatment.

Over chemoradiotherapy, repertoires were sampled more than once. Measured with immunoSEQ multiplex PCR; TCRdb has only the in-frame clones, and not every one. The sample has 30,000 to 40,000 clones, about 82% seen once. This clonotype was sampled from a human donor with HPV-associated anogenital cancer. The source material was blood, sampled from a patient who underwent chemoradiotherapy.

CDR3: CAIRWFDEQYF. CDR3 DNA sequence: TGTGCCATCAGATGGTTCGACGAGCAGTACTTC. The V and J genes are TRBV10-3 and TRBJ2-7; D remains unclear. Trimming shortened V by 6 bases and J by 5 bases, and 8 bases separated the two germline ends. Germline V lookup: CDR1 ENHRY, CDR2 SYGVKD. The CDR3 has 11 residues.